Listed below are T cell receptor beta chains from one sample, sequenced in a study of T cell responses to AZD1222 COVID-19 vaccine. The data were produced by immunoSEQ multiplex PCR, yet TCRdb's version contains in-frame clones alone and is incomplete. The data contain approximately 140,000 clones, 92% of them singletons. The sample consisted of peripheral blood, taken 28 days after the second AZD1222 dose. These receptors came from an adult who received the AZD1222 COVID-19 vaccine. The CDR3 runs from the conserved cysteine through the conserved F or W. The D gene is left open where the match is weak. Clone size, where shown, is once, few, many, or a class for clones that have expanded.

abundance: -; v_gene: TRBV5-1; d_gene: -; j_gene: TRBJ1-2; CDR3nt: TGCGCCAGCAGCTTGGTGGACTCTATGGCGGGCTACACCTTC; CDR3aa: CASSLVDSMAGYTF
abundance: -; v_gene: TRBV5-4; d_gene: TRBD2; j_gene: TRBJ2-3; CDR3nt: TGTGCCAGCAGCGCCACTAGCGGGGCAGCAGATACGCAGTATTTT; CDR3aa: CASSATSGAADTQYF
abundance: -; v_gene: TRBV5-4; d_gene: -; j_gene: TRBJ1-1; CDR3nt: TGTGCCAGCAGCCTCGATCGTGGTGAAGCTTTCTTT; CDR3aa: CASSLDRGEAFF
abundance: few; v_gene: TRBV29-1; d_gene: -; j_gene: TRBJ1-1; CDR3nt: TGCAGCGTTGAAGGAAAGGACTTT; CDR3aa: CSVEGKDF
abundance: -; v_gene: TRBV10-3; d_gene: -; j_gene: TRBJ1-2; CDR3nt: TGTGCCAGCCAGGGTAACTATGGCTACACCTTC; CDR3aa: CASQGNYGYTF
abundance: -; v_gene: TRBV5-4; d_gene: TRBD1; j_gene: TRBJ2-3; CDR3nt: TGTGCCAGCAGCCCGGGACAGCACACAGATACGCAGTATTTT; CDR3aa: CASSPGQHTDTQYF
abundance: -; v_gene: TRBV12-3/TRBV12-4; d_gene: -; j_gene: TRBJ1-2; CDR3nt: TGTGCCAGCAGTTCGCAGGATAACTATGGCTACACCTTC; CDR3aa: CASSSQDNYGYTF
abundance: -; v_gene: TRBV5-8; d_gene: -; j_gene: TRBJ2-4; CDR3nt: TGTGCCAGCAGCCCGACTGGGTCGGCCAAAAACATTCAGTACTTC; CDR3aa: CASSPTGSAKNIQYF
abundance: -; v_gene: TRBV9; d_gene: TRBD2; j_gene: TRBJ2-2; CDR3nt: TGTGCCAGCAGCTTCCGTGGGGGGGACGGGGAGCTGTTTTTT; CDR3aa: CASSFRGGDGELFF
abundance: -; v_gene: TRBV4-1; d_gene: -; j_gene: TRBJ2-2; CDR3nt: TGCGCCAGCAGCCAGTACGCAGGGGGAGGTCGGGGCACCGGGGAGCTGTTTTTT; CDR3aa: CASSQYAGGGRGTGELFF
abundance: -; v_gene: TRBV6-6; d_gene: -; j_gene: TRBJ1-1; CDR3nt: TGTGCCAGCAGTTGGAGGTGGGGGGGAGGCACTGAAGCTTTCTTT; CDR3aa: CASSWRWGGGTEAFF
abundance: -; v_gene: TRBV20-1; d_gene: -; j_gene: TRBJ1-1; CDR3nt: TGCAGTGCTAGTCCGGGTCGTGGCACTGAAGCTTTCTTT; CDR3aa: CSASPGRGTEAFF
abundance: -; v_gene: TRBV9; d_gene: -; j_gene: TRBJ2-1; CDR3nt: TGTGCCAGCAGCGCCTCACTACAAGGTGGTGGACACCCGTATAATGAGCAGTTCTTC; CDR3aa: CASSASLQGGGHPYNEQFF
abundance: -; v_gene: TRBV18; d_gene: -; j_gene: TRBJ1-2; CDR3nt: TGTGCCAGCTCGGGAGGGGAGGCCTATGGCTACACCTTC; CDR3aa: CASSGGEAYGYTF
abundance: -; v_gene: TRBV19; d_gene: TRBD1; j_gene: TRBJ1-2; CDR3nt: TGTGCCAGTAGTTCCCGGGACAGCAACAACTATGGCTACACCTTC; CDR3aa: CASSSRDSNNYGYTF
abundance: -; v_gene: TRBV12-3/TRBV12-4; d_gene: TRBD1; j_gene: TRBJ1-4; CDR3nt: TGTGCCAGCGGCGACAGGGGGCAACTGTTTTTT; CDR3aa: CASGDRGQLFF
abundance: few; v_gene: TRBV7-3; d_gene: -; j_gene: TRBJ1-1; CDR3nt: TGTGCCAGCAGCTTGATGGAACAGAGTGAAGCTTTCTTT; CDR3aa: CASSLMEQSEAFF
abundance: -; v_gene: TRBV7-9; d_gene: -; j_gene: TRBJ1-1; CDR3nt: TGTGCCACCAGCCTGACTGGCACTGAAGCTTTCTTT; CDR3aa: CATSLTGTEAFF
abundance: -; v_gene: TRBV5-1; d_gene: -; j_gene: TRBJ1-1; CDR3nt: TGCGCCAGCAGCTTGGGAGGGGTCCTGAACACTGAAGCTTTCTTT; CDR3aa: CASSLGGVLNTEAFF
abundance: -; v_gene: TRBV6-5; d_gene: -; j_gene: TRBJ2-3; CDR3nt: TGTGCCAGCAGTTACTCGATAGATACGCAGTATTTT; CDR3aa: CASSYSIDTQYF
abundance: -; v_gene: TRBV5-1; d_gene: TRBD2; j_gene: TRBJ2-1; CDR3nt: TGCGCCAGCAGCCCAGCGGGAGTTGAGCAGTTCTTC; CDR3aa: CASSPAGVEQFF
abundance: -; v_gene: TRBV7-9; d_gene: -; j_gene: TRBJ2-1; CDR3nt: TGTGCCAGCAGCCATGCCCCCAACGACAATGAGCAGTTCTTC; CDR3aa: CASSHAPNDNEQFF
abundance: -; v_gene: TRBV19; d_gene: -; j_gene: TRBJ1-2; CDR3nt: TGTGCCAGTAGTTTCCAGCGAGGGGTAGGCTACACCTTC; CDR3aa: CASSFQRGVGYTF
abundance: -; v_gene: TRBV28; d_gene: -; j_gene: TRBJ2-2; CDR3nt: TGTGCCAGCAGCCCTACAGGTCTTAGGGAGCTGTTTTTT; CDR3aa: CASSPTGLRELFF
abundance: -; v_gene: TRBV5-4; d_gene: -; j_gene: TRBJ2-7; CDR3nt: TGTGCCAGCAGCATCGCCGGGGAGCAGTACTTC; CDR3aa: CASSIAGEQYF
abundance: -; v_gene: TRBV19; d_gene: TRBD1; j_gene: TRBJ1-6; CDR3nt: TGTGCCAGTAGTCACGGGACAGGGTATTCACCCCTCCACTTT; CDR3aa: CASSHGTGYSPLHF
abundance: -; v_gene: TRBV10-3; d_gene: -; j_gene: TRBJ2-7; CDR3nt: TGTGCCATCAGTGAGGGAAAGCTCGGATACGAGCAGTACTTC; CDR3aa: CAISEGKLGYEQYF
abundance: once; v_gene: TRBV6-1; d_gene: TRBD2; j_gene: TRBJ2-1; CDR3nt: TGTGCCAGCAGTGAATCGGGACTAGCGGGACGGGATGAGCAGTTCTTC; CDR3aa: CASSESGLAGRDEQFF
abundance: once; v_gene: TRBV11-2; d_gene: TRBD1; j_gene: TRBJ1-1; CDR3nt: TGTGCCAGCAGCTTAGGACAGGGCCGCACTGAAGCTTTCTTT; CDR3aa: CASSLGQGRTEAFF
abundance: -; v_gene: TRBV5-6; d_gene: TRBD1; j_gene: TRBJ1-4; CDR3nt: TGTGCCAGCAGCCAGGGACAGGGCACTAATGAAAAACTGTTTTTT; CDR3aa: CASSQGQGTNEKLFF
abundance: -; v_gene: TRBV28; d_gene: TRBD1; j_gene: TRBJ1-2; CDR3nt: TGTGCCAGCAGTGCCGGACAGGTAGCTAACTATGGCTACACCTTC; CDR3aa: CASSAGQVANYGYTF
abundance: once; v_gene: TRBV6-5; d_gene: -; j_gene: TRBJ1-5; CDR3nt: TGTGCCAGCAGTTATGGGGCGGGCCGTCAGCCCCAGCATTTT; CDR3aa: CASSYGAGRQPQHF
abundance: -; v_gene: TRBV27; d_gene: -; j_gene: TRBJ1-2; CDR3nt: TGTGCCAGCAGTGCGGGCGGGGACTATGGCTACACCTTC; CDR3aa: CASSAGGDYGYTF
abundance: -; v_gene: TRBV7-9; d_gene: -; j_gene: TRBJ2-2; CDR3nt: TGTGCCAGCAGCCACGCGGGCGAAACCGGGGAGCTGTTTTTT; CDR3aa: CASSHAGETGELFF
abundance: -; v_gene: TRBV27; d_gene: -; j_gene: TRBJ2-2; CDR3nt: TGTGCCAGCAGTTTGCGCAGGGTCACCGGGGAGCTGTTTTTT; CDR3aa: CASSLRRVTGELFF
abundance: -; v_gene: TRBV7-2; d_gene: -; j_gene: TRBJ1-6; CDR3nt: TGTGCCAGCAGCTTAGGGTTGGACTATAATTCACCCCTCCACTTT; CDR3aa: CASSLGLDYNSPLHF
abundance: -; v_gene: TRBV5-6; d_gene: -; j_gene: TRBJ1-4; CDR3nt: TGTGCCAGCAGCTTAAACTATAGGCCAACCCGGAACGATGGAAAACTGTTTTTT; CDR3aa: CASSLNYRPTRNDGKLFF
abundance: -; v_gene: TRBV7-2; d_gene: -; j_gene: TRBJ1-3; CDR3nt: TGTGCCAGCAGCTCAGAGGGGTTTTCTGGAAACACCATATATTTT; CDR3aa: CASSSEGFSGNTIYF
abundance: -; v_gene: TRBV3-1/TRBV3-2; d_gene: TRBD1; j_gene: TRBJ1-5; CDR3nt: TGTGCCAGCAGTCCGAGGGTACAGGGGCCGGCCAATCAGCCCCAGCATTTT; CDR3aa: CASSPRVQGPANQPQHF
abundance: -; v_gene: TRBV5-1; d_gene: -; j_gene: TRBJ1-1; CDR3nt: TGCGCCAGCAGCTTGCACCAGGGGAACACTGAAGCTTTCTTT; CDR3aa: CASSLHQGNTEAFF
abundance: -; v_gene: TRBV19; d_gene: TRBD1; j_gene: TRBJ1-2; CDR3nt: TGTGCCACTGGGACAGACGGGCCCTATGGCTACACCTTC; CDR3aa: CATGTDGPYGYTF
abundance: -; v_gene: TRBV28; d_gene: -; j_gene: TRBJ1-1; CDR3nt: TGTGCCAGCAGTAAAGGTCAATCTGAAGCTTTCTTT; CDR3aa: CASSKGQSEAFF
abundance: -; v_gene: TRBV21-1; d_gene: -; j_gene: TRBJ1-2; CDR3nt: TGTGCCCTTAACCCCAGCAATCGTAAGGTATCCAGGGAGTTGATGGATGGCTACACCTTC; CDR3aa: CALNPSNRKVSRELMDGYTF
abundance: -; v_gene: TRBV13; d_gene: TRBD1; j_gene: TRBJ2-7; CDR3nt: TGTGCCAGCAGCCCTCGGACAGGGTCCTACGAGCAGTACTTC; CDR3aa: CASSPRTGSYEQYF
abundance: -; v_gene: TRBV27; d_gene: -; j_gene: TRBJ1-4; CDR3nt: TGTGCCAGCAGTTCATTTCCTAATGAAAAACTGTTTTTT; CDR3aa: CASSSFPNEKLFF
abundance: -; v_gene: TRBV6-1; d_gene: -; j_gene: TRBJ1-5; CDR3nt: TGTGCCAGCAGTGAAATCACCCTTGGGGGCAATCAGCCCCAGCATTTT; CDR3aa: CASSEITLGGNQPQHF
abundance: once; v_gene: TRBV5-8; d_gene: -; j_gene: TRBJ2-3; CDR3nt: TGTGCCAGCAGCTTGGCAGAGGATACAGATACGCAGTATTTT; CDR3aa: CASSLAEDTDTQYF
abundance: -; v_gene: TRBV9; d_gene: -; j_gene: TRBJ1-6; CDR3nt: TGTGCCAGCAGCGTAGGGAGTCCCTTTAATTCACCCCTCCACTTT; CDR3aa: CASSVGSPFNSPLHF
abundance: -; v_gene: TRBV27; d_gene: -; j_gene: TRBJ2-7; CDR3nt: TGTGCCAGCAGTACCCGGGACAACAAACTCCCTCGAACCTACGAGCAGTACTTC; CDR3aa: CASSTRDNKLPRTYEQYF